The 26 T cell receptor beta chains reported below all come from one sample, sequenced in a study of identical twins. TCRdb redid the calling of the 5' RACE reads with MiXCR, one entry per CDR3 protein. This table has under 350,000 distinct CDR3 sequences, roughly 10% appearing once. These data are also associated with another study on yellow fever vaccine responses in identical twins.

Sample: CD8+ T cells sorted from blood. These receptors were obtained from a woman aged 18-35 years in good health.

CDR3 amino acids: CSARVGTDTQYF. The CDR3, as DNA: TGCAGTGCTAGGGTGGGCACAGATACGCAGTATTTT. The chain couples TRBV20-1 to TRBJ2-3; D is unresolved. There are 12 residues in the CDR3. Germline CDR1 reads DFQATT; CDR2 reads SNEGSKA (reference sequence). Trimming left V 3 bases short and J 1 base short, with 5 bases between.

A few counts support this clonotype. The chain joins TRBV20-1 to TRBJ1-2; the D gene is possibly TRBD1 (5 bases). Trimming left V 0 bases short and J 7 bases short, with 18 bases between. Germline V lookup: CDR1 DFQATT, CDR2 SNEGSKA (reference sequence). CDR3 length: 15 residues. The CDR3 is CSARDRSTPGPGYTF. The CDR3 DNA is TGCAGTGCTAGAGATCGGTCAACTCCAGGGCCTGGCTACACCTTC.

The sample holds a few counts of this clonotype. The chain has TRBV24-1 and TRBJ2-1, with 10 bases identical to TRBD1. The germline V gene encodes CDR1 KGHDR and CDR2 SFDVKD. V was clipped by 3 bases and J by 3 bases; unmatched bases: 1. The CDR3 has 15 amino acids. The CDR3: CATSDGTGVYNEQFF. CDR3 DNA sequence: TGTGCCACCAGTGATGGGACAGGGGTCTACAATGAGCAGTTCTTC.

This clonotype was seen many times. This chain connects TRBV10-3 to TRBJ2-2; D call uncertain. Germline V gives CDR1 ENHRY, CDR2 SYGVKD. The length of the CDR3 is 13 residues. Deletions cut 8 bases from V and 5 bases from J, with 12 bases between. CDR3 protein: CAIGIGLTGELFF. The CDR3 DNA follows: TGTGCCATCGGAATAGGGCTGACCGGGGAGCTGTTTTTT.

In this sample, this clonotype turned up once. J is TRBJ2-1 and V is TRBV12-3 or TRBV12-4; D gene ambiguous. There are 12 residues in the CDR3. The V end was cut by 10 bases, the J end by 4 bases, with 11 bases between. The CDR3 DNA is TGTGCCACTGGGTCTATATACAATGAGCAGTTCTTC. Its translation: CATGSIYNEQFF.

Ten or more counts support this clonotype. The chain is built from TRBV5-1 and TRBJ2-5; 10 positions match TRBD1. Germline V gene lookup returns CDR1 SGHRS and CDR2 YFSETQ. V was clipped by 4 bases and J by 3 bases; unmatched bases: 15. CDR3 length equals 18 residues. The CDR3, as DNA: TGCGCCAGCAGCCATCCGGGCCCACCGGGACAGGGGAAAGAGACCCAGTACTTC. As protein: CASSHPGPPGQGKETQYF.

A few counts support this clonotype. The chain employs TRBV6-2 or TRBV6-3 and TRBJ2-7, with TRBD2 matching 8 bases. The CDR3 length is 16 residues. CDR1 MNHEY and CDR2 SVGEGT come from the germline V gene. With 0 bases clipped from V and 5 bases from J, the junction kept 9 bases outside the gene matches. CDR3 residues: CASSYSTASRGDEQYF. The CDR3 DNA reads TGTGCCAGCAGTTACTCAACGGCCTCGCGGGGGGACGAGCAGTACTTC.

The CDR3 region has the DNA TGTGCCAGCAGCTTAGAGGCAGGGTATGGCTACGAGCAGTACTTC. Its translation is CASSLEAGYGYEQYF. The chain uses TRBV7-6 and TRBJ2-7; D might be TRBD1 (5 bases). The V end was cut by 1 base, the J end by 3 bases, with 13 bases between. The CDR3 runs to 15 residues. Germline CDR1 reads SGHVS; CDR2 reads FNYEAQ.

This clonotype was seen a handful of times. The chain recombines TRBV7-9 with TRBJ2-7, with 10 nucleotides matching TRBD2. Per germline, CDR1 SEHNR and CDR2 FQNEAQ (reference sequence). The CDR3 has 17 residues. V lost 5 bases and J lost 4; bases outside the gene matches: 14. The CDR3 coding sequence is TGTGCCAGCAGCACCATTAGCGGGAGGAATCTAGATTACGAGCAGTACTTC. It translates to CASSTISGRNLDYEQYF.

The J gene is TRBJ2-3, the V gene TRBV7-9, with 7 bases fitting TRBD2. This CDR3 is 14 amino acids long. With V trimmed by 8 bases and J by 2 bases, 7 bases remained unmatched. Germline CDR1 is SEHNR and CDR2 is FQNEAQ (reference sequence). The CDR3 DNA sequence: TGTGCCAGCGGGTGGAGCGGGGACACAGATACGCAGTATTTT. Protein product: CASGWSGDTDTQYF.

This clonotype was seen ten or more times. This chain links TRBV29-1 with TRBJ2-7; D remains unclear. The germline V gene has CDR1 SQVTM and CDR2 ANQGSEA. CDR3 size: 12 residues. The V and J ends lost 2 bases and 2 bases respectively, with 7 bases between them. The CDR3 sequence is CSVELEPYEQYF. CDR3 bases: TGCAGCGTTGAACTAGAGCCCTACGAGCAGTACTTC.

Ten or more counts support this clonotype. V gene TRBV11-1 combines with J gene TRBJ2-7, with 13 bases lining up with TRBD2. CDR1 is SGHAT, CDR2 FQDESV, per germline (reference sequence). V shed 0 bases, J shed 2 bases, and the junction held 7 bases outside the gene matches. The CDR3 has 18 residues. The CDR3 sequence is CASSLAPGLAGRTYEQYF. CDR3 in DNA: TGTGCCAGCAGCTTAGCCCCGGGACTAGCGGGACGAACCTACGAGCAGTACTTC. The full variable domain, rest sourced from reference TRBV11-1 and TRBJ2-7, is EAEVAQSPRYKITEKSQAVAFWCDPISGHATLYWYRQILGQGPELLVQFQDESVVDDSQLPKDRFSAERLKGVDSTLKIQPAELGDSAMYLCASSLAPGLAGRTYEQYFGPGTRLTVT.

This clonotype came up a few times. This chain joins TRBV7-9 and TRBJ2-2; 8 bases are a match to TRBD1. CDR1 and CDR2 from the germline V gene are SEHNR and FQNEAQ (reference sequence). There are 14 residues in the CDR3. Here the CDR3 DNA reads TGTGCAAGAGGGACAGGAGCGAACACCGGGGAGCTGTTTTTT. It is translated as CARGTGANTGELFF.

The J gene is TRBJ1-2, the V gene TRBV6-1, with D perhaps matching TRBD1 (6 bases). V lost 8 bases and J 2 bases, leaving 18 bases between the germline ends. The CDR3 totals 15 residues. Germline-derived CDR1 and CDR2 are MNHNS and SASEGT. CDR3 sequence: CASGYLDRLNYGYTF. As DNA, the CDR3 is TGTGCCAGCGGGTATCTGGACAGACTCAACTATGGCTACACCTTC.

The genes are TRBV19 and TRBJ1-2; TRBD1 aligns across 9 bases. CDR3 length: 18 residues. Germline V gene data show CDR1 as LNHDA and CDR2 as SQIVND (reference sequence). After removal of 7 bases from V and 4 bases from J, the junction contained 19 bases not matched to a gene. The CDR3 sequence: CASKISPAGTGFSYGYTF. The CDR3, as DNA: TGTGCCAGTAAAATTTCGCCAGCCGGGACAGGGTTTTCCTATGGCTACACCTTC.

The chain couples TRBV20-1 to TRBJ2-5; 9 nucleotides line up with TRBD1. Trimming took 6 bases from V and 3 from J; bases not matched to a gene: 5. Germline V gives CDR1 DFQATT, CDR2 SNEGSKA (reference sequence). The CDR3 loop spans 13 amino acids. The CDR3 coding sequence is TGCAGTGCCTCACGGACAGGGGAAGAGACCCAGTACTTC. Its protein is CSASRTGEETQYF.

The chain combines TRBV6-2 or TRBV6-3 with TRBJ2-6; 13 bases align to TRBD2. CDR1 MNHEY and CDR2 SVGEGT come from the germline V gene. V lost 8 bases, J lost 3 bases, and 25 bases stayed unmatched. CDR3 length equals 23 residues. The CDR3 nucleotides read TGTGCCAGCCGAAACTCGGTCAGCCGCTTACTAGCGGGGGGGCATAGTGGGGCCAACGTCCTGACTTTC. This gives the protein CASRNSVSRLLAGGHSGANVLTF.

The table lists this clonotype with many counts. The chain is built from TRBV20-1 and TRBJ2-7; D perhaps matches TRBD1 (6 bases). The CDR3 runs 13 residues. Germline V gene lookup returns CDR1 DFQATT and CDR2 SNEGSKA (reference sequence). V gave up 0 bases and J gave up 5 bases, with 11 bases separating them. The CDR3 is CSARDLQGNEQYF. CDR3 nucleotides: TGCAGTGCTAGAGATTTGCAGGGGAACGAGCAGTACTTC.

This clonotype was found many times. The chain joins TRBV19 to TRBJ2-2; D perhaps matches TRBD2 (5 bases). The germline V and J ends were trimmed by 3 bases and 5 bases, with 10 bases remaining between them. Germline loops: CDR1 LNHDA, CDR2 SQIVND (reference sequence). This CDR3 spans 14 amino acids. This CDR3 is CASSIGGGTGELFF. DNA of the CDR3: TGTGCCAGTAGTATTGGTGGCGGGACCGGGGAGCTGTTTTTT.

V usage is TRBV2 and J usage is TRBJ2-6, with TRBD1 identical over 7 bases. The junction had 13 bases not matched to a gene; V was cut back by 10 bases and J by 7 bases. The CDR3 runs to 15 residues. Germline CDR1 SNHLY, CDR2 FYNNEI. CDR3 loop: CATLGTASFANVLTF. In nucleotides, the CDR3 is TGTGCCACCCTCGGGACAGCCAGCTTCGCCAACGTCCTGACTTTC.

This clonotype was counted ten times or more. This chain uses TRBV11-2 with TRBJ2-3, with D unclear. Trimming left V 4 bases short and J 4 bases short, with 12 bases between. The germline V gene has CDR1 SGHAT and CDR2 FQNNGV. This CDR3 is built from 14 residues. CDR3 amino acids: CASSSGSMADTQYF. The CDR3 DNA sequence: TGTGCCAGCAGCTCCGGATCGATGGCAGATACGCAGTATTTT.

This clonotype was counted between two and nine times. The rearrangement uses TRBV19 and TRBJ2-7, with TRBD1 matching over 7 bases. The CDR3 runs 15 residues. Trimming took 5 bases from V and 4 from J; bases not matched to a gene: 11. Per germline, CDR1 LNHDA and CDR2 SQIVND (reference sequence). CDR3 sequence: CASSHRDSIFYEQYF. The CDR3 nucleotides are TGTGCCAGTAGTCATCGGGACAGTATCTTTTACGAGCAGTACTTC.

This clonotype was counted only a few times. The chain couples TRBV30 to TRBJ2-1, with D possibly matching TRBD2 (5 bases). The CDR3 consists of 16 residues. The germline CDR1 and CDR2 sequences are GTSNPN and SVGIG (reference sequence). V lost 0 bases and J 4 bases, leaving 16 bases between the germline ends. This chain's CDR3 is CAWSVDSAPEYNEQFF. The CDR3 region has the DNA TGTGCCTGGAGTGTAGATAGCGCCCCGGAGTACAATGAGCAGTTCTTC.

V usage is TRBV19 and J usage is TRBJ2-1, with 8 bases lining up with TRBD2. V lost 6 bases and J lost 2; bases outside the gene matches: 3. This CDR3 contains 14 residues. Germline V gene data show CDR1 as LNHDA and CDR2 as SQIVND (reference sequence). The CDR3 reads CASSAAGAYNEQFF. The CDR3 DNA is TGTGCCAGTAGCGCAGCGGGGGCCTACAATGAGCAGTTCTTC.

This clonotype was seen more than once but under ten times. V and J are TRBV11-1 and TRBJ2-3, with 8 nucleotides matching TRBD2. The CDR3 has 19 amino acids. Trimming at V came to 7 bases and at J to 0 bases, leaving 18 bases not matched to a gene. CDR1 is SGHAT, CDR2 FQDESV, per germline (reference sequence). CDR3 coding DNA: TGTGCCAGCACCCCAGCCGGGTTCGCGGGGGGACGGAGCACAGATACGCAGTATTTT. It encodes CASTPAGFAGGRSTDTQYF.

This clonotype occurred a few times. The chain links TRBV27 to TRBJ2-7, with D maybe TRBD2 (5 bases). Germline V gene sequence: CDR1 MNHEY, CDR2 SMNVEV (reference sequence). Trimming took 8 bases from V and 4 from J, leaving 15 bases between them. The CDR3 spans 13 residues. The CDR3 is CASRTGSRYEQYF. CDR3 DNA sequence: TGTGCCAGCCGGACGGGATCACGGTACGAGCAGTACTTC.